This T cell receptor (beta chain) emerged from a study of control samples from healthy donors and cancer patients. The CDR3 has 13 amino acids. CDR1 and CDR2 from the germline V gene are LNHDA and SQIVND (reference sequence). V lost 1 base and J lost 9; bases outside the gene matches: 3. The method was immunoSEQ multiplex PCR; TCRdb's version includes in-frame clones alone and lacks a portion of them. There are more than 95,000 clones in the sample; roughly nine tenths occur only once, and approximately 1.1% lies in the top ten. V and J are TRBV19 and TRBJ2-1, with 7 positions matching TRBD1. Sample: PBMCs. This clonotype was obtained from a woman between 45 and 65 years old with colorectal cancer. CDR3 sequence reads: CASSIGQGSEQFF. Written as DNA, the CDR3 is TGTGCCAGTAGTATAGGACAGGGTTCTGAGCAGTTCTTC.